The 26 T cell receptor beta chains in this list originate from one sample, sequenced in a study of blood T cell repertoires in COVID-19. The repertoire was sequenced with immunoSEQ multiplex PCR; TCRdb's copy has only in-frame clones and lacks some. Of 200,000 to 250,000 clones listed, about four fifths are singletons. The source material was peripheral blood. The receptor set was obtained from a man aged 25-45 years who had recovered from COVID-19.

The CDR3 region is CASSPGQLNSPLHF. Written as DNA, the CDR3 is TGTGCCAGCAGTCCGGGACAGCTAAATTCACCCCTCCACTTT. The chain has TRBV28 and TRBJ1-6; 7 bases match TRBD1. This CDR3 comprises 14 residues. Germline trimming cut 5 bases from V and 7 bases from J; bases unmatched to any gene: 5. Germline CDR1 and CDR2: MDHEN and SYDVKM.

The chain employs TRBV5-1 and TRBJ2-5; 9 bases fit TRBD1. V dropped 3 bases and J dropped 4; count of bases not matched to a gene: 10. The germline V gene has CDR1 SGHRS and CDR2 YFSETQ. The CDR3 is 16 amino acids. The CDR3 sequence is CASSYQGQGLGETQYF. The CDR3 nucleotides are TGCGCCAGCAGCTACCAGGGACAGGGTTTAGGAGAGACCCAGTACTTC.

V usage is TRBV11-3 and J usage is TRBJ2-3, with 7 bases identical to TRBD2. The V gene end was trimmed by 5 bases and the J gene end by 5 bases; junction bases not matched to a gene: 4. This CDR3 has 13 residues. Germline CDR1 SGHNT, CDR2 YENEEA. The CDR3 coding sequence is TGTGCCAGCAGCCGGGGGGTTGGAGATACGCAGTATTTT. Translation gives CASSRGVGDTQYF.

This chain's CDR3 is CASSPRSGTGGSQPQHF. CDR3 DNA: TGTGCCAGCTCACCTCGCTCGGGGACCGGGGGTTCTCAGCCCCAGCATTTT. V gene TRBV18 combines with J gene TRBJ1-5, with D possibly TRBD1 on 5 matching bases. The CDR3 has 17 residues. The germline gives CDR1 KGHSH, CDR2 LQKENI. The V end was cut by 3 bases, the J end by 6 bases, with 21 bases between.

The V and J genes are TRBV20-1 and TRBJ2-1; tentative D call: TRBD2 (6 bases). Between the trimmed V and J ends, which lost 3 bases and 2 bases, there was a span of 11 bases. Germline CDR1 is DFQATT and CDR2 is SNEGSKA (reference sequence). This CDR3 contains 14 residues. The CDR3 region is CSASRGLPYNEQFF. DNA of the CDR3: TGCAGTGCTAGTAGGGGACTTCCCTACAATGAGCAGTTCTTC.

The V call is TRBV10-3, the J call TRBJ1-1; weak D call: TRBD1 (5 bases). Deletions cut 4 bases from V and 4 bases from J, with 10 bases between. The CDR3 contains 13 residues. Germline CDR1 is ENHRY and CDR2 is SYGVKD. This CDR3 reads CAISGVGGTEAFF. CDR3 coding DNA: TGTGCCATCAGTGGAGTGGGGGGCACTGAAGCTTTCTTT.

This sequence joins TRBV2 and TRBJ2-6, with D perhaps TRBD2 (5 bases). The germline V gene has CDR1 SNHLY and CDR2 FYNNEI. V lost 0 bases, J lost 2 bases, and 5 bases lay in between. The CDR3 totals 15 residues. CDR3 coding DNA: TGTGCCAGCAGTGAAGCGCGGGCTGGGGCCAACGTCCTGACTTTC. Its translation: CASSEARAGANVLTF. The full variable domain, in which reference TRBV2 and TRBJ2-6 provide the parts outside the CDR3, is EPEVTQTPSHQVTQMGQEVILRCVPISNHLYFYWYRQILGQKVEFLVSFYNNEISEKSEIFDDQFSVERPDGSNFTLKIRSTKLEDSAMYFCASSEARAGANVLTFGAGSRLTVL.

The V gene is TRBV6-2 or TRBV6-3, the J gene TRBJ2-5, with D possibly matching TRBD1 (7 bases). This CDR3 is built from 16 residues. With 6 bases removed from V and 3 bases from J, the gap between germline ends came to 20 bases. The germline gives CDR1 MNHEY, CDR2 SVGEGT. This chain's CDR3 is CASSLGGGAREETQYF. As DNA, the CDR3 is TGTGCCAGCAGCCTCGGAGGGGGCGCGAGGGAAGAGACCCAGTACTTC.

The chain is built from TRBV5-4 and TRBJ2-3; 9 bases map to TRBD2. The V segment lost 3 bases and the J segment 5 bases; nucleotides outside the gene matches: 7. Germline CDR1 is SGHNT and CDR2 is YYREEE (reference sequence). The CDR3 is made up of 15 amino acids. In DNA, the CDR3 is TGTGCCAGCAGCTCCGCGGGGGGGCATCTAGATACGCAGTATTTT. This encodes CASSSAGGHLDTQYF. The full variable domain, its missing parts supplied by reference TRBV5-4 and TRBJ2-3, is ETGVTQSPTHLIKTRGQQVTLRCSSQSGHNTVSWYQQALGQGPQFIFQYYREEENGRGNFPPRFSGLQFPNYSSELNVNALELDDSALYLCASSSAGGHLDTQYFGPGTRLTVL.

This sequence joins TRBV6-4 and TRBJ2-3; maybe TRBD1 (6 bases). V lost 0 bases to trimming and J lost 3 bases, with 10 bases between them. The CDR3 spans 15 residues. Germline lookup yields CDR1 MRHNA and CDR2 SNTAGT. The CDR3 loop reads CASSDSAGATDTQYF. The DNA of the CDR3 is TGTGCCAGCAGTGACTCGGCAGGGGCTACAGATACGCAGTATTTT.

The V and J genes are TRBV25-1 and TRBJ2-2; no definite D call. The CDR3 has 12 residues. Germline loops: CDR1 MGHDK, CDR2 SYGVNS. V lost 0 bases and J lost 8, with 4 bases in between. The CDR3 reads CASSEYSGELFF. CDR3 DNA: TGTGCCAGCAGTGAATACTCGGGGGAGCTGTTTTTT.

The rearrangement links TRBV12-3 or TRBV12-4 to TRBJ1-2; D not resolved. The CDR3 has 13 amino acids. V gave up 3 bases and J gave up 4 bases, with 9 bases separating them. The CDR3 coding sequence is TGTGCCAGCAGTTTCCCCAGTTTCTATGGCTACACCTTC. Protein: CASSFPSFYGYTF.

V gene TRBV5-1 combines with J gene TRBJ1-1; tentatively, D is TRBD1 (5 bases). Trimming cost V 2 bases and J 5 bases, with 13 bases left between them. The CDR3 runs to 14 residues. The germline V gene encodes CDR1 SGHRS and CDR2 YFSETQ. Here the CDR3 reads CASSFQGMDTEAFF. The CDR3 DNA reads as TGCGCCAGCAGCTTTCAGGGCATGGATACTGAAGCTTTCTTT.

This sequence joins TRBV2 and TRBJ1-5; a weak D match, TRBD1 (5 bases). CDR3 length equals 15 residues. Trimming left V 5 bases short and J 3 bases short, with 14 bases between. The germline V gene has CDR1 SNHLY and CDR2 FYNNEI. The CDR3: CASSLAWGDNQPQHF. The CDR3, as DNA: TGTGCCAGCAGTCTTGCTTGGGGGGACAATCAGCCCCAGCATTTT.

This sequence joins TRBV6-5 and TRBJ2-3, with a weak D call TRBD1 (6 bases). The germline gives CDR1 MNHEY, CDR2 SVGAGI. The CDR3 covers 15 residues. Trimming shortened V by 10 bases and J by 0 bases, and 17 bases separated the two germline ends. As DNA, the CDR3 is TGTGCCACCAAACAGGGATTCTCTAGCACAGATACGCAGTATTTT. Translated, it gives CATKQGFSSTDTQYF.

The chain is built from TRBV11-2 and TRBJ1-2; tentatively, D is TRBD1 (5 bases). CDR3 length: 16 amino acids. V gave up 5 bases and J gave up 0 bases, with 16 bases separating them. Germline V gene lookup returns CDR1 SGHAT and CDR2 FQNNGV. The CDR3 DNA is TGTGCCAGCAGCGATACCGTTCCAGGGACTAACTATGGCTACACCTTC. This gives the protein CASSDTVPGTNYGYTF.

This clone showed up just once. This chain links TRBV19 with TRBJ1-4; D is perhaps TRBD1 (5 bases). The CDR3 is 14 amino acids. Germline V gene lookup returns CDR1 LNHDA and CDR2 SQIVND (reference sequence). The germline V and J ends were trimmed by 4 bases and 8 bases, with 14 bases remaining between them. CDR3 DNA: TGTGCCAGTAGTAGACGCGGAGGGGAAGAAAAACTGTTTTTT. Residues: CASSRRGGEEKLFF.

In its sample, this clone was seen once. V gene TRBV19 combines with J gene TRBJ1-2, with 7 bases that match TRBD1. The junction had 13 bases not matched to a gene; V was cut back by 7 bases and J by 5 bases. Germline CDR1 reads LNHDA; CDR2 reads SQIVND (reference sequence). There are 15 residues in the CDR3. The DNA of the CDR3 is TGTGCCAGTACCCGGACAGGCGGCGAAAAATATGGCTACACCTTC. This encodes CASTRTGGEKYGYTF.

The CDR3 nucleotides read TGCGCCAGCAGCTTGGCCGGCGGAACCACAGATACGCAGTATTTT. This sequence encodes CASSLAGGTTDTQYF. V usage is TRBV5-1 and J usage is TRBJ2-3; no reliable D call. The CDR3 extends over 15 amino acids. The ends were cut back, 0 bases at V and 2 bases at J, with 10 bases in the middle. Per germline, CDR1 SGHRS and CDR2 YFSETQ.

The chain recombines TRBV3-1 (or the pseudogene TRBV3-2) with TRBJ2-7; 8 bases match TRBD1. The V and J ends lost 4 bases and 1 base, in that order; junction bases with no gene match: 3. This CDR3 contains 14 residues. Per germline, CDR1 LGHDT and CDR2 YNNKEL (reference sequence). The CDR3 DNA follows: TGTGCCAGCAGCCCCCGGACAGGGTCCTACGAGCAGTACGTC. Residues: CASSPRTGSYEQYV.

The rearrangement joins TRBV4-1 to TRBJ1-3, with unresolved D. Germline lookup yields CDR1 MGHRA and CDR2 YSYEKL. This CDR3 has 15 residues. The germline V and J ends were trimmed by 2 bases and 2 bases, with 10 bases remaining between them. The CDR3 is CASSQRTATGNTIYF. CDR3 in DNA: TGCGCCAGCAGCCAAAGAACAGCCACTGGAAACACCATATATTTT.

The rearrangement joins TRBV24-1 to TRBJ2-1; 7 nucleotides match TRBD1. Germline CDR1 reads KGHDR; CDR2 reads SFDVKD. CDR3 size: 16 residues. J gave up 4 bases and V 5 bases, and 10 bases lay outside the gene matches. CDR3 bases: TGTGCCACCAGTGGGGGACAGATGAGTATTTACAATGAGCAGTTCTTC. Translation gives CATSGGQMSIYNEQFF.

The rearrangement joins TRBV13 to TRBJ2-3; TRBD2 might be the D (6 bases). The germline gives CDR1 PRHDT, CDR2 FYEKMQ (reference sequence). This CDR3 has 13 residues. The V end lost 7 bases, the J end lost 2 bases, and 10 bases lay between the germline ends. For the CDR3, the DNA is TGTGCCAGCACCATACTAGCCACAGATACGCAGTATTTT. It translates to CASTILATDTQYF.

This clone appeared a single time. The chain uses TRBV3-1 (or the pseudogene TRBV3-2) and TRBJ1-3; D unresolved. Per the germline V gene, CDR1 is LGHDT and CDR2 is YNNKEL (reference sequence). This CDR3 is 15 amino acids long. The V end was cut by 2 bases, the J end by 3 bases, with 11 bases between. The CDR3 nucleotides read TGTGCCAGCAGCCAAAACATAGGCGGTGGAAACACCATATATTTT. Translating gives CASSQNIGGGNTIYF.

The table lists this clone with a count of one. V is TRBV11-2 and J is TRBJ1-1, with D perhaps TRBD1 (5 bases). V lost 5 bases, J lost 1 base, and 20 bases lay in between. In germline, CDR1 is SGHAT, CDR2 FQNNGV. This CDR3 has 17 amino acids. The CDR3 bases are TGTGCCAGCAGCACGAGAGGGGTGGAGGGGAAGAACACTGAAGCTTTCTTT. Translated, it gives CASSTRGVEGKNTEAFF.

CDR3 amino acids: CASSLSADSSYEQYV. For the CDR3, the DNA is TGTGCCAGCAGTTTATCAGCGGACAGCTCCTACGAGCAGTACGTC. This rearrangement joins TRBV27 to TRBJ2-7; tentatively, D is TRBD1 (6 bases). The V and J ends lost 0 bases and 0 bases respectively, with 9 bases between them. This CDR3 contains 15 residues. Germline V gene sequence: CDR1 MNHEY, CDR2 SMNVEV (reference sequence).